This T cell receptor (beta chain) derives from a study of blood T cell repertoires in COVID-19. The overall study: The samples span acute and convalescent COVID-19 from the United States, Italy and Spain.

The CDR3 extends over 13 amino acids. Germline lookup yields CDR1 LNHDA and CDR2 SQIVND (reference sequence). The germline V and J ends were trimmed by 2 bases and 4 bases, with 8 bases remaining between them. Here immunoSEQ multiplex PCR was the method, and the copy in TCRdb shows in-frame clones only, minus some. The sample includes over 60,000 clones, around 90% seen only once; the top ten take roughly 0.47%. This sequence joins TRBV19 and TRBJ1-2; perhaps TRBD1 as D (5 bases). This clonotype was obtained from a man aged 45-65 years with COVID-19, enrolled during active disease. Input material: peripheral blood. The CDR3 nucleotides read TGTGCCAGTAGTATAACAGGACCCTATGGCTACACCTTC. As protein: CASSITGPYGYTF.